The present T cell receptor (beta chain) was sequenced within a study of T cell responses to AZD1222 COVID-19 vaccine (dated by TCRdb to the early 2020s). Turning to the overall study: AZD1222 recipients given second doses at about 4 weeks or at about 12 weeks were pooled, since spike-specific TCR depth and breadth were not found to differ between the two schedules. A total of 233 trial participants underwent TCR sequencing, of whom some 200 had received two doses of AZD1222 and about 25 had received two doses of the MenACWY control vaccine. Trial participants were enrolled by age into 18-55, 56-69 and 70-plus year subgroups, with about 150, 27 and 61 TCR-sequenced participants respectively.

The CDR3 regions of human TCRbeta chains were analyzed by immunosequencing. In the authors' own workflow: TCRs in the repertoires were matched against a reference library of SARS-CoV-2-specific TCRs that had been generated with the MIRA antigen-specificity platform. Breadth meant the fraction of unique TCRs that were SARS-CoV-2-associated, whereas depth meant the fraction of total T cells that were SARS-CoV-2-associated. Each spike-specific TCR was assigned to its reactive spike region and to a CD4 or CD8 class using the MIRA data. Log10-transformed breadth and depth values were compared by one-way ANOVA with Sidak's multiple comparisons tests. TCRdb obtained this table from immuneACCESS and retained in-frame rearrangements with V and J assigned. These tables miss some clones; where compared with another copy, unresolved V genes account for less than half of the shortfall, and the remainder is unexplained. V, J and clone size were drawn from that table, and D and trimming were deduced from the DNA. The sample includes 80,000 or so clones, with 70% to 90% observed a single time. The ten largest clones take up about 1.6% of the sample.

This clone has only a few counts. It lacks a known antigen. Base quality data are lacking; no much larger clone is found one base away. The CDR3, from cysteine to phenylalanine, totals 12 residues. Only the CDR3 region is kept as DNA, spanning 36 bases read in frame from base 1. V is cut by 4 bases and J by 5 bases, and the space between the germline ends is 10 bases. The germline V gene gives CDR1 as SGHRS and CDR2 as YFSETQ. On the study overall, not on this receptor specifically: No day 14 peak-response samples were available, so repertoires were characterized only after the peak T cell response. After two AZD1222 doses, spike-specific TCR breadth and depth were significantly higher than at day 0 and than in MenACWY recipients. The vaccine-associated CD4 TCRs covered the entire spike protein, and the dominant responses fell in regions 160-218 and 743-854. Conclusions about previously exposed vaccinees are limited because only a handful of AZD1222 recipients were SARS-CoV-2 seropositive at baseline. Nearly half of unique spike-specific TCRs reportedly recognized epitopes outside regions mutated in the B.1.351 and B.1.1.7 variants. In the small 56-69-year group, the increase in depth fell short of significance, most likely because of low power. Most participants were white British and females outnumbered males, and the authors suggested that clonal diversity may have been underestimated.

Explained via the paper, the time point label denotes: baseline before first vaccination. Vaccinee samples were obtained from the UK trials COV001 and COV002, which included a single-blind randomized controlled phase 2/3 trial of AZD1222 (ChAdOx1 nCoV-19) in healthy adults. For TCRbeta chain sequencing, PBMC samples were collected from trial participants at day 0 and at day 28 after the second dose. Recombination connected TRBV5-1 to TRBJ2-7, with no reliable assignment of the D segment. This sequence originates from an adult in good health. The specimen comprised peripheral blood, sampled on day 0 of AZD1222 vaccination. The sequence in DNA is TGCGCCAGCAGCGCCCCCTCAGACGAGCAGTACTTC. This gives the protein CASSAPSDEQYF.